Below, 2 T cell receptor beta chains from the same sample are listed, as sequenced in a study of technical replicates of blood from a few donors. This table comes from immunoSEQ multiplex PCR, and its TCRdb copy is limited to in-frame clones, with some not included. The table lists 45,000 to 50,000 clones, approximately 90% of them singletons, with under 4% in the top ten. Source material: PBMCs. Source of these receptors: a human donor in good health. Some clones in this sample may be carry-over from other donors' samples.

J is TRBJ2-1 and V is TRBV21-1; the table's D call of TRBD1 was not tested on the DNA. TRBV21-1 is an annotated pseudogene. The CDR3 totals 15 residues. The CDR3 nucleotides are TGTGCCAGCAGCAAATGGGACAGGGATTGGCGTGAGCAGTTCTTC. Its protein is CASSKWDRDWREQFF.

V is TRBV5-5 and J is TRBJ1-2, with TRBD1 matching 7 bases. There are 14 residues in the CDR3. Germline CDR1 reads SGHKS; CDR2 reads YYEKEE (reference sequence). Trimming at V came to 2 bases and at J to 3 bases, leaving 4 bases not matched to a gene. The CDR3 loop reads CASSFRTGDYGYTF. CDR3 nucleotides: TGTGCCAGCAGCTTCCGGACAGGCGACTATGGCTACACCTTC.